The next 13 T cell receptor beta chains were all read from a single sample in a study of blood T cell repertoires in COVID-19. The assay was immunoSEQ multiplex PCR, and TCRdb's table has in-frame clones only and misses some. The sample has 170,000 or so clones, more than 75% seen once. The sequencing sample was made of PBMCs or T cells enriched from blood (not recorded which). The receptors were sampled from a woman aged 45-65 years who had recovered from COVID-19.

The chain joins TRBV7-3 to TRBJ1-1; 8 bases agree with TRBD1. Germline values: CDR1 SGHTA, CDR2 FQGTGA. The junction had 16 bases not matched to a gene; V was cut back by 6 bases and J by 4 bases. The CDR3 has 17 amino acids. Here the CDR3 DNA reads TGTGCCAGCAGTCAGACAGGGGCGGGAGTATTAGGCACTGAAGCTTTCTTT. As protein: CASSQTGAGVLGTEAFF.

The chain joins TRBV4-2 to TRBJ2-1; D uncertain. V lost 0 bases, J lost 0 bases, and 6 bases lay in between. This CDR3 contains 15 residues. The V gene's germline CDR1 is LGHNA and CDR2 YNFKEQ. The CDR3 DNA sequence: TGTGCCAGCAGCCAAGATAGAGGCTCCTACAATGAGCAGTTCTTC. This codes for CASSQDRGSYNEQFF.

The chain joins TRBV19 to TRBJ2-7, with no clear D. CDR1 LNHDA and CDR2 SQIVND come from the germline V gene (reference sequence). Trimming left V 3 bases short and J 0 bases short, with 12 bases between. CDR3 length equals 15 residues. The DNA of the CDR3 is TGTGCCAGTAGTATGGCGGCAGTGGTCTCCTACGAGCAGTACTTC. Its translation is CASSMAAVVSYEQYF.

The chain uses TRBV5-1 and TRBJ2-1; 12 nucleotides line up with TRBD2. Germline trimming cut 4 bases from V and 3 bases from J; bases unmatched to any gene: 5. The CDR3 covers 16 residues. Looked up from germline, CDR1 is SGHRS and CDR2 is YFSETQ. This CDR3 is CASSPLAGGNYNEQFF. In DNA form, the CDR3 reads TGCGCCAGCAGCCCCCTAGCGGGGGGGAACTACAATGAGCAGTTCTTC.

The rearrangement links TRBV13 to TRBJ1-1; 7 bases fit TRBD1. V shed 2 bases, J shed 1 base, and the junction held 10 bases outside the gene matches. The length of the CDR3 is 17 residues. The germline CDR1 and CDR2 sequences are PRHDT and FYEKMQ (reference sequence). Here the CDR3 reads CASSLSWGQGGNTEAFF. The CDR3 DNA follows: TGTGCCAGCAGCTTAAGTTGGGGTCAGGGGGGGAACACTGAAGCTTTCTTT.

The chain is built from TRBV6-5 and TRBJ1-1, with D perhaps TRBD1 (6 bases). CDR1 is MNHEY and CDR2 is SVGAGI in the germline V gene. Trimming shortened V by 6 bases and J by 7 bases, and 18 bases separated the two germline ends. The length of the CDR3 is 14 residues. This CDR3 is CASRGRQARGEAFF. The CDR3 DNA follows: TGTGCCAGCAGGGGGAGACAGGCCAGGGGTGAAGCTTTCTTT.

The chain carries TRBV5-1 and TRBJ1-1; 9 nucleotides line up with TRBD1. The CDR3 consists of 16 residues. The V and J ends lost 4 bases and 1 base, in that order; junction bases with no gene match: 8. Germline V gene lookup returns CDR1 SGHRS and CDR2 YFSETQ. CDR3 sequence reads: CASSVGTGRANTEAFF. In DNA form, the CDR3 reads TGCGCCAGCAGCGTAGGGACAGGGCGCGCGAACACTGAAGCTTTCTTT.

This chain joins TRBV3-1 (or the pseudogene TRBV3-2) and TRBJ2-7; 7 bases map to TRBD1. The CDR3 extends over 14 amino acids. Germline V gene data show CDR1 as LGHDT and CDR2 as YNNKEL (reference sequence). V gave up 1 base and J gave up 5 bases; unmatched junction bases: 5. The CDR3 here is CASSQGRGHNEQYF. The CDR3 DNA sequence: TGTGCCAGCAGCCAAGGTAGGGGGCATAACGAGCAGTACTTC.

The rearrangement uses TRBV7-2 and TRBJ2-5, with D tentatively TRBD1 (6 bases). V was pared by 5 bases and J by 1 base, with 17 bases between. The CDR3 has 16 residues. Germline-derived CDR1 and CDR2 are SGHTA and FQGNSA. CDR3 sequence reads: CASSLAGARVQETQYF. CDR3 nucleotide sequence: TGTGCCAGCAGCCTGGCAGGGGCAAGAGTCCAAGAGACCCAGTACTTC.

The V call is TRBV5-4, the J call TRBJ1-2; D is possibly TRBD1 (5 bases). Germline V lookup: CDR1 SGHNT, CDR2 YYREEE (reference sequence). Deletions cut 4 bases from V and 4 bases from J, with 14 bases between. The CDR3 consists of 14 residues. CDR3 in DNA: TGTGCCAGCAGCGGGACTACGGGACCCTATGGCTACACCTTC. This sequence encodes CASSGTTGPYGYTF.

The V call is TRBV6-6, the J call TRBJ1-3; 7 nucleotides line up with TRBD1. The CDR3 has 18 residues. The germline CDR1 and CDR2 sequences are MNHNY and SVGAGI (reference sequence). Trimming took 5 bases from V and 0 from J; bases not matched to a gene: 13. The CDR3 region is CASSRVTGRLSSGNTIYF. The CDR3 DNA follows: TGTGCCAGCAGTCGGGTGACAGGGAGGCTTTCCTCTGGAAACACCATATATTTT.

The chain carries TRBV5-1 and TRBJ2-3; D gene uncertain. This CDR3 comprises 12 residues. Trimming pared 4 bases from V and 0 bases from J, leaving 3 bases between. CDR1 and CDR2 (germline): SGHRS, YFSETQ. CDR3 bases: TGCGCCAGCAGCCCTAGCACAGATACGCAGTATTTT. It is translated as CASSPSTDTQYF.

This rearrangement joins TRBV6-5 to TRBJ1-1; TRBD1 aligns across 10 bases. The CDR3 has 15 amino acids. The trim removed 5 bases at V and 8 bases at J, leaving 11 bases unmatched. CDR1 is MNHEY and CDR2 is SVGAGI in the germline V gene. CDR3 region: CASSPSPDRGAEAFF. Here the CDR3 DNA reads TGTGCCAGCAGTCCTTCTCCGGACAGGGGGGCCGAAGCTTTCTTT.